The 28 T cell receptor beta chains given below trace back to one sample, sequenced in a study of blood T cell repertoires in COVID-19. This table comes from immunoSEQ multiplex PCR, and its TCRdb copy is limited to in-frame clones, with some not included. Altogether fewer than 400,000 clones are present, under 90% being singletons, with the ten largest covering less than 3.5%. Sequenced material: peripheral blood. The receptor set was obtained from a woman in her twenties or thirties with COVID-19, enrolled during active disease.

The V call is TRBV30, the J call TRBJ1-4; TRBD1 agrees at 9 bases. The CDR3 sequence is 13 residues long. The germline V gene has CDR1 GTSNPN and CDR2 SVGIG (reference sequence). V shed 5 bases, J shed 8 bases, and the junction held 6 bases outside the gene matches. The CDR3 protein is CAWSGQGREKLFF. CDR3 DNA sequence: TGTGCCTGGTCGGGACAGGGAAGGGAAAAACTGTTTTTT.

Here the CDR3 DNA reads TGTGCCACCAGTGCGACTAGCGGGAAACTCAATGAGCAGTTCTTC. Translation: CATSATSGKLNEQFF. The rearrangement joins TRBV24-1 to TRBJ2-1, with 11 nucleotides matching TRBD2. The CDR3 has 15 amino acids. Germline CDR1 KGHDR, CDR2 SFDVKD. Trimming took 5 bases from V and 6 from J; bases not matched to a gene: 5.

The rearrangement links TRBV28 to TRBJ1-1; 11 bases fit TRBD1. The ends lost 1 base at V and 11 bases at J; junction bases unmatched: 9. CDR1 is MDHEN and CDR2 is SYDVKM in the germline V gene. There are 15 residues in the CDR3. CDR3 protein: CASSLSGTGGSVAFF. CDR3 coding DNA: TGTGCCAGCAGTTTATCTGGGACAGGGGGGAGCGTGGCTTTCTTT. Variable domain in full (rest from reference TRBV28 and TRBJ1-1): DVKVTQSSRYLVKRTGEKVFLECVQDMDHENMFWYRQDPGLGLRLIYFSYDVKMKEKGDIPEGYSVSREKKERFSLILESASTNQTSMYLCASSLSGTGGSVAFFGQGTRLTVV.

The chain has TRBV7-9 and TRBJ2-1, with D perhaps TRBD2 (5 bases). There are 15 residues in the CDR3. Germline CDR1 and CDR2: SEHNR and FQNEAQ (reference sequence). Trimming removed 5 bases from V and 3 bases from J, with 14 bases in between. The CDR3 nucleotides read TGTGCCAGCAGCCGAGTAGCGTTGGACTACAATGAGCAGTTCTTC. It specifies CASSRVALDYNEQFF.

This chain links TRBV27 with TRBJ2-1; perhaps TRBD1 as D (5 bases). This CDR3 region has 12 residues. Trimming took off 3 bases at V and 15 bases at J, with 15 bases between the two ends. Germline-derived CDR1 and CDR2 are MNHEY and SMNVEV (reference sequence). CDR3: CASSFLGDVLFF. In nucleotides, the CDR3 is TGTGCCAGCAGTTTTTTAGGGGATGTGCTGTTCTTC.

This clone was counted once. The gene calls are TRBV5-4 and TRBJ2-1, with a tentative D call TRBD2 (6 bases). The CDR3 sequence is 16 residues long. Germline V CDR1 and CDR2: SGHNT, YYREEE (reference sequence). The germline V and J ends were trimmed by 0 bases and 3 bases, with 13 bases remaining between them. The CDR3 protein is CASSLGSGGYYNEQFF. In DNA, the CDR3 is TGTGCCAGCAGCTTGGGTAGCGGAGGGTACTACAATGAGCAGTTCTTC.

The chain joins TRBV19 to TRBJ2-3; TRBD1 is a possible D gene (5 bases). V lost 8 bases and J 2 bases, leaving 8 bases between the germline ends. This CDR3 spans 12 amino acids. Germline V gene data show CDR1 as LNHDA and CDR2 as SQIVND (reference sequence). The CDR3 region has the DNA TGTGCCAGTGCCAGGGACACAGATACGCAGTATTTT. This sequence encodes CASARDTDTQYF.

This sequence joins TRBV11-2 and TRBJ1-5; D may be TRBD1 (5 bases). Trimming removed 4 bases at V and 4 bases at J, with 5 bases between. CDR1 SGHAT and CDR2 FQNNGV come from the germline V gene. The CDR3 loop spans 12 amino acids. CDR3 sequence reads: CASSSGNQPQHF. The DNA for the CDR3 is TGTGCCAGCAGCTCAGGGAATCAGCCCCAGCATTTT. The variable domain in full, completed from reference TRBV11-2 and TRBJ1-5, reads EAGVAQSPRYKIIEKRQSVAFWCNPISGHATLYWYQQILGQGPKLLIQFQNNGVVDDSQLPKDRFSAERLKGVDSTLKIQPAKLEDSAVYLCASSSGNQPQHFGDGTRLSIL.

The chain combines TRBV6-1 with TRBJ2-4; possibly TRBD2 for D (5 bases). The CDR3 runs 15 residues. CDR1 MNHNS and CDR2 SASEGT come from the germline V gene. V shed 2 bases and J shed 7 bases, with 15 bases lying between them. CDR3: CASSEYGDKRNIQYF. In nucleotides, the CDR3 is TGTGCCAGCAGTGAATACGGGGATAAAAGGAACATTCAGTACTTC.

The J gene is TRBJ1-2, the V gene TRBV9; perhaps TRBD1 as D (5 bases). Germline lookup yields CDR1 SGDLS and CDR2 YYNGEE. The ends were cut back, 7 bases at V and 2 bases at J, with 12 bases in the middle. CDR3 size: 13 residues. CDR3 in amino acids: CASGGRTNYGYTF. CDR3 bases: TGTGCCAGCGGAGGGCGGACAAACTATGGCTACACCTTC. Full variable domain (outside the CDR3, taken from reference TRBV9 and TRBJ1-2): DSGVTQTPKHLITATGQRVTLRCSPRSGDLSVYWYQQSLDQGLQFLIQYYNGEERAKGNILERFSAQQFPDLHSELNLSSLELGDSALYFCASGGRTNYGYTFGSGTRLTVV.

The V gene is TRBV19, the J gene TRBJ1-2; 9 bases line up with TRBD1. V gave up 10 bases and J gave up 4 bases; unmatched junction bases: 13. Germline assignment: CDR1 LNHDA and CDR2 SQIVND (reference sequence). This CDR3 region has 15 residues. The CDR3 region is CATAYRTGDFYGYTF. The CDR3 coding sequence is TGTGCCACCGCGTATAGGACAGGGGATTTCTATGGCTACACCTTC. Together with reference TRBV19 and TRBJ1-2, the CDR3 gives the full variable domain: DGGITQSPKYLFRKEGQNVTLSCEQNLNHDAMYWYRQDPGQGLRLIYYSQIVNDFQKGDIAEGYSVSREKKESFPLTVTSAQKNPTAFYLCATAYRTGDFYGYTFGSGTRLTVV.

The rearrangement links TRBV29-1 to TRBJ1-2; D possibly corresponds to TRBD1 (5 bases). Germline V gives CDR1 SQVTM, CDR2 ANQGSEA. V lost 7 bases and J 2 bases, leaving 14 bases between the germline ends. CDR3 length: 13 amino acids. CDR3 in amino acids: CSAVGGGNYGYTF. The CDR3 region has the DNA TGCAGCGCCGTCGGGGGGGGGAACTATGGCTACACCTTC.

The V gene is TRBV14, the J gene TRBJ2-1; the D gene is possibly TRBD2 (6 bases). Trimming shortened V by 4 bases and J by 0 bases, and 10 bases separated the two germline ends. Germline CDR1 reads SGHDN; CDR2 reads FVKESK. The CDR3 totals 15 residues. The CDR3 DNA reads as TGTGCCAGCAGCCGAGCGGGCAACTCCTACAATGAGCAGTTCTTC. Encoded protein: CASSRAGNSYNEQFF.

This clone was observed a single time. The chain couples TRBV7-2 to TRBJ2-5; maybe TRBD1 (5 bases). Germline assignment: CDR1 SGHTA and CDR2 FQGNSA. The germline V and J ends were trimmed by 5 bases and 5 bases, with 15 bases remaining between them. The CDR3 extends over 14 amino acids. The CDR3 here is CASSLLGQLETQYF. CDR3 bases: TGTGCCAGCAGCCTCCTTGGACAACTGGAGACCCAGTACTTC.

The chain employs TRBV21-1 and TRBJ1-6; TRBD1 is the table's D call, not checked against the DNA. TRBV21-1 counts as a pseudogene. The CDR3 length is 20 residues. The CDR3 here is CASSNRTGGKEGSYNSPLHF. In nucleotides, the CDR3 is TGTGCCAGCAGCAACCGGACAGGGGGCAAAGAGGGCTCCTATAATTCACCCCTCCACTTT.

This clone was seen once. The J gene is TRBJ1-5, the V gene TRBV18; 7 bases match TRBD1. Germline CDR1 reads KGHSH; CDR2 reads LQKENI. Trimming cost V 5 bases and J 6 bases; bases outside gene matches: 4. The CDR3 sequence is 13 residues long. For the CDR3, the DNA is TGTGCCAGCTCAACAGGGGAAGGTCAGCCCCAGCATTTT. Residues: CASSTGEGQPQHF.

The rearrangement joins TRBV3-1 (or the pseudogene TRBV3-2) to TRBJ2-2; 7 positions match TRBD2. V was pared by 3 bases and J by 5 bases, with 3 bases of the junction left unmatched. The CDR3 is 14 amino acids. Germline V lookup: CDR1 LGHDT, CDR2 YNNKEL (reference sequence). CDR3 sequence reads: CASSHLRGTGELFF. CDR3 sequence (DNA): TGTGCCAGCAGCCACCTGCGGGGGACCGGGGAGCTGTTTTTT.

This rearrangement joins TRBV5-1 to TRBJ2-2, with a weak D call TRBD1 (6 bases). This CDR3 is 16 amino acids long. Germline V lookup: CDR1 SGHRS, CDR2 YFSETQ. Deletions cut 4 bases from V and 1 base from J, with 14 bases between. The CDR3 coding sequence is TGCGCCAGCAGCGGGCTACAGGGAAGGAACACCGGGGAGCTGTTTTTT. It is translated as CASSGLQGRNTGELFF.

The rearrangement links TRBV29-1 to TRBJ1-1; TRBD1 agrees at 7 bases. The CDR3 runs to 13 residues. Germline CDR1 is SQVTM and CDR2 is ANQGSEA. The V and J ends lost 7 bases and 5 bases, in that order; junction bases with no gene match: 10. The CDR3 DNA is TGCAGCGCTAAACAGGGGCTAGAGACTGAAGCTTTCTTT. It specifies CSAKQGLETEAFF.

This CDR3 reads CASTKQGLNTEAFF. Here the CDR3 DNA reads TGTGCCAGCACCAAACAGGGTTTGAACACTGAAGCTTTCTTT. The chain joins TRBV7-9 to TRBJ1-1; D may be TRBD1 (6 bases). CDR1 SEHNR and CDR2 FQNEAQ come from the germline V gene (reference sequence). Trimming cost V 7 bases and J 0 bases, with 12 bases left between them. CDR3 size: 14 residues.

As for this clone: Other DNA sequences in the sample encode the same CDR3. CDR3 nucleotides: TGTGCCAGCAGCCTTCCCGGACAAATGAACACTGAAGCTTTCTTT. It yields the protein CASSLPGQMNTEAFF. The V call is TRBV7-9, the J call TRBJ1-1, with D possibly being TRBD1 (5 bases). Germline CDR1 reads SEHNR; CDR2 reads FQNEAQ (reference sequence). The V gene lost 5 bases and the J gene lost 0 bases, with 13 bases spanning the gap. The CDR3 is 15 residues long.

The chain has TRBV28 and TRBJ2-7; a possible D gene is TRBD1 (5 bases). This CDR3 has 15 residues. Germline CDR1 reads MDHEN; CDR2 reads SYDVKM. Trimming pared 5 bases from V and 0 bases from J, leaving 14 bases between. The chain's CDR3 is CASSPPRTPSYEQYF. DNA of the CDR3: TGTGCCAGCAGTCCTCCAAGGACACCCTCCTACGAGCAGTACTTC.

CDR3 DNA sequence: TGTGCCAGCAGCCAAGGGGGAGCGAGTTTGGGCACAGATACGCAGTATTTT. Its protein product is CASSQGGASLGTDTQYF. The chain couples TRBV3-1 (or the pseudogene TRBV3-2) to TRBJ2-3; D is possibly TRBD2 (5 bases). This CDR3 is 17 amino acids long. Germline CDR1 LGHDT, CDR2 YNNKEL (reference sequence). The germline V and J ends were trimmed by 1 base and 1 base, with 15 bases remaining between them.

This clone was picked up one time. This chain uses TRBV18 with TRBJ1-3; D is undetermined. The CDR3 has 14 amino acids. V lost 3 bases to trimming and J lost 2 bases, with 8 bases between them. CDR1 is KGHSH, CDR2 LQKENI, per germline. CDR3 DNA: TGTGCCAGCTCACCCCCCAGTGCTGGAAACACCATATATTTT. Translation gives CASSPPSAGNTIYF.

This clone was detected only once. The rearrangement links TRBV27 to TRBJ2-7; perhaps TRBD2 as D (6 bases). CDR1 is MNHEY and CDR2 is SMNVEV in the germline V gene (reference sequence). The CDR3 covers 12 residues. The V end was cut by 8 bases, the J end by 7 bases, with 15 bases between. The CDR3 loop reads CASGPNGREQYF. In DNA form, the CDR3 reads TGTGCCAGCGGCCCTAACGGGAGAGAGCAGTACTTC.

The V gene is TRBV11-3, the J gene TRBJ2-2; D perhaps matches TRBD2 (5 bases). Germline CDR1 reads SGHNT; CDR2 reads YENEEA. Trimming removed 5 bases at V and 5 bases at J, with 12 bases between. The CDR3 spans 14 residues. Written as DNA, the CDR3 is TGTGCCAGCAGCGGTGGGAGAGGTACCGGGGAGCTGTTTTTT. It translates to CASSGGRGTGELFF.

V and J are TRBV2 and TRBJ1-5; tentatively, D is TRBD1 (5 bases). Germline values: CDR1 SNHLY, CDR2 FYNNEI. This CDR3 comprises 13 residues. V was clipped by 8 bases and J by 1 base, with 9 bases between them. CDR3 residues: CASDSESNQPQHF. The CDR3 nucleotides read TGTGCCAGCGACAGTGAGAGCAATCAGCCCCAGCATTTT.

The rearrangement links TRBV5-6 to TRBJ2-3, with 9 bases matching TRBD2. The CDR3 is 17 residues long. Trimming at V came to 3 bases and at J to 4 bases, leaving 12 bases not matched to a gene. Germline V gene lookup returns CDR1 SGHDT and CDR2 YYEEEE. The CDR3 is CASSSLGQAGGSDTQYF. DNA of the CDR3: TGTGCCAGCAGCTCCTTAGGTCAAGCGGGAGGATCAGATACGCAGTATTTT.